This TCR beta chain is from a study of post-analysis software for immune sequencing data. Incorporated into the TCR beta cDNA libraries were unique molecular identifiers, which served to reduce PCR and sequencing biases. TCRdb fed the PCR reads into MiXCR, producing one record per CDR3 protein. The sample gives hundreds of thousands of distinct CDR3 sequences, over 45% of which show up once; 10% to 12% is in the top ten. On this clonotype itself: The antigen is undetermined.

Whole-study results and caveats: The normalized Chao1 diversity of multiple sclerosis patients was significantly lower than that of controls.

The material sequenced was blood. The source is a girl aged 2-9 years with multiple sclerosis.

CDR3 residues: CASSETAGGLVFHDTQYF. In DNA form, the CDR3 reads TGTGCCAGCAGTGAAACCGCAGGGGGCTTGGTTTTTCACGATACGCAGTATTTT. The chain couples TRBV25-1 to TRBJ2-3, with 8 bases identical to TRBD1. The germline V gene has CDR1 MGHDK and CDR2 SYGVNS. CDR3 length: 18 residues. With V trimmed by 2 bases and J by 6 bases, 16 bases remained unmatched.